The clone carrying this TCR beta chain appeared a few times. TCRdb fed the 5' RACE reads into MiXCR, producing one record per CDR3 protein. In the table there are around 320,000 distinct CDR3 sequences, about 10% of which are singletons. This sample was included in a study of T cells after yellow fever vaccination. V shed 1 base, J shed 6 bases, and the junction held 3 bases outside the gene matches. The CDR3 runs 15 residues. Per the germline V gene, CDR1 is LNHDA and CDR2 is SQIVND (reference sequence). V usage is TRBV19 and J usage is TRBJ2-1, with 10 bases identical to TRBD1. The receptor's source is a man between 18 and 29 years old who received the YFV17D yellow fever vaccine. The sequencing used CD4+ T cells sorted from PBMCs, collected 45 days after the yellow fever booster vaccination. This chain's CDR3 is CASSIVGTGVNEQFF. The CDR3 coding sequence is TGTGCCAGTAGTATAGTTGGGACAGGGGTCAATGAGCAGTTCTTC.